This T cell receptor (beta chain) comes out of a study of T cell responses to AZD1222 COVID-19 vaccine. The protocol was immunoSEQ multiplex PCR, while the TCRdb copy is restricted to in-frame clones and leaves out a portion. This sample yields around 80,000 clones, of which 80% to 90% are seen a single time; approximately 1.3% belongs to the top ten. Germline values: CDR1 SEHNR, CDR2 FQNEAQ (reference sequence). V was trimmed by 0 bases and J by 9 bases, leaving 9 bases between them. The CDR3 loop spans 13 amino acids. Points on this clone: Its specificity is not known.

Points from the study as a whole: There were repertoire samples only from the period after the peak T cell response.

The sample was peripheral blood, taken 28 days after the second AZD1222 dose. This receptor was obtained from an adult who received the AZD1222 COVID-19 vaccine. The V and J genes are TRBV7-9 and TRBJ2-4; D is uncertain. CDR3 sequence: CASSLAGMGIQYF. For the CDR3, the DNA is TGTGCCAGCAGCTTAGCAGGGATGGGCATTCAGTACTTC.